This T cell receptor beta chain originates from a study of cytomegalovirus exposure and HLA in healthy donors (dated by TCRdb to the late 2010s). Context from the whole study: An earlier analysis of a few hundred of the donors reported about 260 Gb of sequence data and 117 million unique TCR beta sequences obtained from around 170 million T cells. An early release covering roughly 640 HLA-typed donors comprised approximately 300 gigabases of sequencing data and around 86 million unique TCR sequences. Of the 350 to 450 genotyped donors, 75% to 85% were placed in the genetic ancestry cluster associated with self-reported Caucasian donors. The aim of the study was to test whether cataloging public T cell receptors could identify signatures of past pathogen exposure. The study profiled the T cell repertoires of hundreds of subjects by immunosequencing and related them to cytomegalovirus serostatus. In addition to the first cohort of several hundred subjects, a separate validation cohort of over 90 different subjects was used. To predict cytomegalovirus infection status, the study brought together high-throughput TCR immunosequencing, statistical association of individual TCRs with disease status, and machine learning. To study patterns of TCR occurrence, a later analysis re-analyzed previously published TCR beta repertoires from 666 donors and added high-resolution HLA genotyping. Rather than using new phenotypic data, the later analysis identified candidate immune exposures from TCR beta sequences and from how often those sequences occurred across donors. An earlier analysis of 587 of the donors used high-throughput TCR beta sequencing to judge whether each TCR beta V gene segment behaved as functional or pseudogenic. Alongside the repertoire data, information on donor age, sex, ethnicity and CMV serostatus was compiled. In a later genetic analysis, genome-wide SNP genotypes for about three fifths of the roughly 670 donors were used, and that subset was treated as a discovery cohort. Every discovery cohort repertoire had been produced on one sequencing platform. HLA typing covered class I and class II loci at four-digit resolution. Typing coverage varied by locus: about 620-640 donors for A, B, C, DRB1 and DQB1; approximately 520 for DQA1; around 610 for DPA1; roughly 450 for DPB1. A few DR-DQ haplotypes were handled as single units for association and clustering because linkage in the cohort was strong. Across some 400 genotyped donors of the cohort, an average of about 240,000 unique TCR beta nucleotide sequences per donor were sequenced, and roughly 18% of those sequences were non-productive. Results and caveats for the whole study, not just this receptor: Cytomegalovirus status was reported to be diagnosed by the classifier with high specificity and sensitivity in both the original and validation cohorts. Some 15 rarely observed V segments, including chromosome 9 orphons, were excluded from the earlier analysis of about 610 of the donors because counts were too low. A later analysis found that HLA-associated TCR beta chains were more clonally expanded and had lower generation probabilities than equally common non-associated chains. Because HLA typing was missing for some donors at each locus, association tests included only the typed subset. A later genetic analysis associated a missense DCLRE1C variant with V-gene and J-gene trimming of TCR beta chains, and an independent cohort replicated the association. In a later analysis, several top co-occurrence clusters were reported to appear linked to parvovirus B19, influenza, CMV and Epstein-Barr virus. For the cohort, immune exposure information was limited to CMV serostatus. Some IMGT-functional V segments, including TRBV6-2 and TRBV6-3, could not be told apart with the 87-base-pair reads, so those segments were excluded. A further reported finding was that TCR beta sequences accurately predicted the HLA-A and HLA-B alleles for most subjects in the first cohort. Linkage disequilibrium might explain the correlated functional status among segregating V segments, but an unknown experimental factor could not be ruled out. According to a later analysis, TCR association rates differed among HLA loci, with DRB1 alleles showing the most associated TCRs and HLA-C alleles showing the fewest. A later genetic analysis reported fewer N-insertions in productive TCRs among donors in an Asian-associated ancestry cluster than the approximately 670-donor mean. Strong co-occurrence of HLA alleles, especially DR and DQ, made assigning TCR associations to individual alleles difficult. In the study, some 180 TCR beta chains were listed as associated with cytomegalovirus. At a false discovery rate of 0.05, a later analysis linked 16,000 or so TCR beta sequences to specific HLA alleles. The authors suggested that the approach could potentially be extended to other disease states and immunological phenotypes. Only TCR beta chains were sequenced in this cohort, and the absence of alpha or paired-chain data limited detectable features. Sequencing depth was assumed to be roughly uniform across donors in the presence/absence analyses, though that assumption may not hold. Broadly in line with IMGT annotations, most TCR beta V segments showed up in productive rearrangements about 87% or about 30% of the time in an earlier analysis of around 550 of the donors. A few of the identified cytomegalovirus-associated TCR beta chains were confirmed in vitro to be specific for cytomegalovirus antigens. Most TCR sequences were observed very rarely across donors, whereas some public TCRs were present in many individuals. The sequencing pipeline was judged likely to have produced a cluster of highly shared sequence variants as a technical artifact. A later analysis found that most CMV-associated TCR beta chains appeared HLA-restricted, with HLA associations seemingly driven largely by CMV exposure.

Library construction relied on the immunoSEQ multiplex PCR assay. A mixture of 60 forward primers for TCR Vbeta segments and 13 reverse primers for TCR Jbeta segments was used in the multiplex PCR. A multiplex PCR assay on genomic DNA amplified the CDR3 region of rearranged TCR beta genes. Amplified TCR beta libraries were sequenced as 87-base-pair reads on the Illumina HiSeq System. The study's processing was this. In a later analysis, tens of millions of unique TCR beta chains were counted across the approximately 640 repertoires, and roughly 10 million of these chains were shared by at least two donors. Raw reads were error-corrected and collapsed into unique sequences by a nearest-neighbor algorithm in which closely related sequences were merged to remove PCR and sequencing errors. V, D and J gene segments were assigned by aligning CDR3 sequences to IMGT reference sequences. For a sequence to be retained, a match of at least six nucleotides to both a V gene segment and a J gene segment was required. Rearrangements were classified as productive when the CDR3 lacked stop codons and remained in frame with V and J, and all other rearrangements were classified as non-productive. CDR3 was defined by IMGT convention, running from the second conserved V-encoded cysteine to the conserved J-encoded phenylalanine. In an earlier analysis of around 640 of the donors, sequences lacking an unambiguous match to a single V gene segment were excluded. In an earlier analysis of a few hundred of the donors, a V segment was called functional when productive rearrangements were above 56.7%, and segregating when the standard deviation between donors exceeded 5%. A statistical classification framework was built to diagnose cytomegalovirus status from the catalog of TCR beta chain sequences. V and J gene assignment, in a later analysis, came from comparing TCR nucleotide sequences with IMGT/GENE-DB human TR gene sequences. The TCRdist pipeline was used in a later analysis to assign CDR3 sequences and most-parsimonious VDJ recombination scenarios. A later analysis defined each TCR beta chain by its CDR3 amino acid sequence plus V-gene family, and excluded reads lacking a unique V-gene family. To address suspected cross-contamination and a sequencing artifact, a later analysis removed roughly 640 highly shared, low-generation-probability nucleotide sequences. For each public chain, a later analysis derived a clonal expansion index from normalized ranks of inferred template counts within each repertoire. In a later analysis, generation probabilities were computed with a VDJ recombination model fitted to out-of-frame rearrangements, and the resulting probabilities were checked against IGoR. In a later analysis, TCR-TCR, TCR-HLA and TCR-CMV co-occurrence was scored with hypergeometric tests, and a repertoire-size bias correction was applied to TCR pairs. A later analysis estimated false discovery rates by permuting HLA or CMV assignments 20 times. In a later analysis, co-occurring TCRs were grouped using DBSCAN, and TCRdist sequence similarity was added for clustering within HLA-allele-positive subsets. Repertoires with fewer than 30,000 or more than 120,000 public chains, plus five repertoires with anomalous nucleotide sharing, were excluded from co-occurrence clustering. TCRdb obtained this table from immuneACCESS and retained in-frame rearrangements with V and J assigned. These tables miss some clones; where compared with another copy, unresolved V genes account for less than half of the shortfall, and the remainder is unexplained. The DNA gave D and trimming, while V, J and clone size come from that table. The sample table shows approximately 150,000 clones, and 82% are seen once. The ten largest account for over 2.5% of the sample.

The cohort comprised around 690 healthy bone marrow donors. At the time of sampling, all cohort members were nominally healthy, though unrecorded immune exposures were likely present. The donor tested CMV seronegative, placing the donor among the 350 or so seronegative members of the cohort. A peripheral blood sample was collected from each donor, and TCR beta sequencing was performed on peripheral blood mononuclear cells. The Qiagen DNeasy Blood Extraction Kit was used to extract genomic DNA from the blood cell samples. This clone was seen only once. The clone's antigen remains unknown. Within one base of it there is no much larger clone, and no base qualities were kept. V ends up 8 bases short and J 0 bases short, with an unmatched junction base count of 8. The CDR3 starts with the cysteine, ends with the phenylalanine, and has 16 residues. Only CDR3 DNA remains: 48 bases, in frame from the first base. The germline V gene (reference sequence) provides CDR1 WNHNN and CDR2 SYGVQD.

The chain employs TRBV10-1 and TRBJ2-5, with 11 middle bases fitting TRBD1. The receptor comes from a male donor in good health and CMV-seronegative. The sample taken for sequencing was PBMCs. The bases read TGCGCCAGCCCCTGGGGACAGGGGGGATACCAAGAGACCCAGTACTTC. Translated, it gives CASPWGQGGYQETQYF.